The clone carrying this T cell receptor (beta chain) is medium-sized. TCRdb passed the 5' RACE reads through MiXCR, listing each CDR3 protein once. The repertoire holds roughly 16,000 distinct CDR3 sequences, with about 5.4% as singletons. This sample was included in a study of early T cells in non-severe SARS-CoV-2 infection. There are 13 residues in the CDR3. The V end was cut by 5 bases, the J end by 1 base, with 8 bases between. The starting material was whole blood, obtained at baseline. The V gene is TRBV12-3 or TRBV12-4, the J gene TRBJ1-1; D unclear. This TCR was recovered from an adult who was a healthcare worker with PCR-confirmed SARS-CoV-2 infection or an uninfected control (not recorded which). The CDR3 loop reads CASSPRGNTEAFF. The CDR3 DNA reads TGTGCCAGCAGTCCCCGCGGGAACACTGAAGCTTTCTTT.